This is a list of T cell receptor beta chains from one sample in a study of early T cells in non-severe SARS-CoV-2 infection. TCRdb reprocessed the 5' RACE reads with MiXCR, giving one entry per CDR3 protein. Here the sample spans about 67,000 distinct CDR3 sequences, approximately 10% being singletons. The sample taken for sequencing was whole blood. These receptors were collected from an adult who was a healthcare worker with PCR-confirmed SARS-CoV-2 infection or an uninfected control (not recorded which). Both conserved end residues are part of each CDR3. The D gene is left open where the match is weak. The size field is filled for only some rows; it gives once, few, many or a size class.

j_call d_call v_call cdr3_length clone_size cdr3_aa cdr3_nt
TRBJ2-5 TRBD2 TRBV15 15 many CATSRDVGGPETQYF TGTGCCACCAGCAGAGATGTGGGAGGGCCGGAGACCCAGTACTTC
TRBJ1-4 - TRBV5-1 11 - CASSDNEKLFF TGCGCCAGCAGCGATAATGAAAAACTGTTTTTT
TRBJ2-7 TRBD1 TRBV20-1 14 many CSARDLGQTYEQYF TGCAGTGCTAGAGATTTGGGACAGACCTACGAGCAGTACTTC
TRBJ1-4 - TRBV3-1 14 - CASSHGGADEKLFF TGTGCCAGCAGCCACGGGGGAGCGGACGAAAAACTGTTTTTT
TRBJ1-4 - TRBV5-1 15 many CASSLVGELNEKLFF TGCGCCAGCAGCTTGGTAGGGGAGCTAAATGAAAAACTGTTTTTT
TRBJ2-7 - TRBV6-1 14 - CASSAQGEGYEQYF TGTGCCAGCAGTGCACAGGGCGAAGGGTACGAGCAGTACTTC
TRBJ2-1 TRBD1 TRBV2 15 - CASRGGQGALREQFF TGTGCCAGCAGGGGCGGACAGGGGGCGCTCCGTGAGCAGTTCTTC
TRBJ2-7 TRBD1 TRBV5-1 16 few CASSSHSRTGVSEQYF TGCGCCAGCAGCAGCCACTCAAGGACAGGGGTCTCCGAGCAGTACTTC
TRBJ1-1 - TRBV6-4 13 few CASSDQMNTEAFF TGTGCCAGCAGTGACCAAATGAACACTGAAGCTTTCTTT
TRBJ2-2 TRBD2 TRBV5-7 14 many CASSWTSGGGELFF TGTGCCAGCAGCTGGACTAGCGGTGGCGGGGAGCTGTTTTTT
TRBJ1-1 - TRBV6-5 13 - CASSRTLNTEAFF TGTGCCAGCAGTCGGACACTGAACACTGAAGCTTTCTTT
TRBJ2-6 - TRBV7-9 15 many CASSLTQSGANVLTF TGTGCCAGCAGCCTGACCCAATCTGGGGCCAACGTCCTGACTTTC
TRBJ1-1 TRBD1 TRBV20-1 15 many CSASPGGGEYAEAFF TGCAGTGCGTCCCCGGGAGGGGGCGAATATGCTGAAGCTTTCTTT
TRBJ2-3 TRBD1 TRBV7-9 13 - CASRQGVTDTQYF TGTGCCAGCCGACAGGGGGTGACAGATACGCAGTATTTT
TRBJ1-1 - TRBV9 13 few CASSSQGWSEAFF TGTGCCAGCAGCTCCCAGGGTTGGTCTGAAGCTTTCTTT
TRBJ2-5 - TRBV3-1 14 few CASSQAGIQETQYF TGTGCCAGCAGCCAAGCGGGGATCCAAGAGACCCAGTACTTC
TRBJ2-6 - TRBV6-6 13 many CAIASSGANVLTF TGTGCCATCGCTAGCTCTGGGGCCAACGTCCTGACTTTC
TRBJ2-7 - TRBV7-8 15 many CASSLGYGTSYEQYF TGTGCCAGCAGCTTAGGGTACGGGACCTCCTACGAGCAGTACTTC
TRBJ1-4 - TRBV7-9 14 few CASSLQGTNEKLFF TGTGCCAGCAGCTTACAGGGGACTAATGAAAAACTGTTTTTT
TRBJ1-4 TRBD1 TRBV19 15 many CASSILTGKAEKLFF TGTGCCAGTAGTATCCTGACAGGGAAGGCTGAAAAACTGTTTTTT
TRBJ2-3 - TRBV30 15 - CAWRAGQGVGDTQYF TGTGCCTGGAGGGCAGGGCAGGGAGTAGGAGATACGCAGTATTTT
TRBJ2-7 - TRBV5-4 16 - CASSLSGTQQSYEQYF TGTGCCAGCAGCTTGTCAGGGACGCAGCAATCCTACGAGCAGTACTTC
TRBJ2-1 - TRBV6-1 15 - CASRVGGPYYNEQFF TGTGCCAGCCGGGTGGGGGGGCCATACTACAATGAGCAGTTCTTC
TRBJ2-7 - TRBV2 10 - CASSEQRQYF TGTGCCAGCAGTGAGCAGCGGCAGTACTTC
TRBJ2-7 - TRBV20-1 13 many CSARKQVGNEQYF TGCAGTGCTAGAAAGCAGGTTGGGAACGAGCAGTACTTC
TRBJ2-7 - TRBV5-4 15 many CASRGTAGGNYEQYF TGTGCCAGCAGAGGGACTGCCGGGGGCAACTACGAGCAGTACTTC
TRBJ2-7 TRBD1 TRBV5-1 15 - CASSAQTGSSYEQYF TGCGCCAGCAGCGCTCAGACAGGGAGCTCCTACGAGCAGTACTTC
TRBJ2-7 - TRBV6-1 15 - CASSEETGNSYEQYF TGTGCCAGCAGTGAAGAGACCGGGAACTCCTACGAGCAGTACTTC
TRBJ2-3 - TRBV11-2 14 few CASSRTIPTDTQYF TGTGCCAGCAGCAGGACTATCCCCACAGATACGCAGTATTTT
TRBJ1-6 - TRBV6-1 14 many CASSELWANSPLHF TGTGCCAGCAGTGAACTTTGGGCAAATTCACCCCTCCACTTT
TRBJ2-3 TRBD2 TRBV5-1 16 many CASRPTSGSLTDTQYF TGCGCCAGCAGACCTACTAGCGGGAGCCTCACAGATACGCAGTATTTT
TRBJ2-5 TRBD2 TRBV4-2 16 many CASSKSSGGYQETQYF TGTGCCAGCAGCAAATCGAGCGGGGGCTACCAAGAGACCCAGTACTTC
TRBJ1-5 TRBD1 TRBV24-1 17 many CATKDREKRSDNQPQHF TGTGCCACCAAGGACAGGGAAAAACGGTCGGACAATCAGCCCCAGCATTTT
TRBJ2-3 - TRBV29-1 15 many CSVEVGREATDTQYF TGCAGCGTTGAAGTCGGGCGGGAAGCCACAGATACGCAGTATTTT
TRBJ1-6 - TRBV12-3/TRBV12-4 17 many CASSPGQLSSYNSPLHF TGTGCCAGCAGTCCGGGACAACTGAGCTCCTATAATTCACCCCTCCACTTT
TRBJ2-2 - TRBV9 13 - CASSVIMGRELFF TGTGCCAGCAGCGTAATTATGGGCCGGGAGCTGTTTTTT
TRBJ1-5 - TRBV7-2 12 - CASSQPNQPQHF TGTGCCAGCAGCCAACCAAATCAGCCCCAGCATTTT
TRBJ2-7 TRBD1 TRBV11-2 15 many CASSYPGTGGYEQYF TGTGCCAGCAGCTACCCCGGGACAGGGGGGTACGAGCAGTACTTC
TRBJ1-1 - TRBV18 16 many CASSPPNRAGNTEAFF TGTGCCAGCTCACCACCGAACAGGGCAGGGAACACTGAAGCTTTCTTT
TRBJ2-4 - TRBV24-1 12 - CATSDFQHIQYF TGTGCCACCAGTGATTTTCAGCACATTCAGTACTTC
TRBJ2-6 - TRBV6-1 14 many CASSSVSGANVLTF TGTGCCAGCAGCTCGGTCTCCGGGGCCAACGTCCTGACTTTC
TRBJ2-1 TRBD2 TRBV7-9 15 few CASSPSGTSGGEQFF TGTGCCAGCAGCCCCTCCGGGACTAGCGGGGGGGAGCAGTTCTTC
TRBJ2-4 - TRBV11-2 15 many CASSPNQGVLGIQYF TGTGCCAGCAGCCCCAACCAGGGAGTTTTAGGCATTCAGTACTTC
TRBJ2-5 - TRBV10-3 13 few CAISAHGQETQYF TGTGCCATCAGTGCTCACGGACAAGAGACCCAGTACTTC
TRBJ1-1 - TRBV7-8 12 many CASSRYREEAFF TGTGCCAGCAGCCGATACCGGGAGGAAGCTTTCTTT
TRBJ2-5 - TRBV10-3 15 - CAISDLGGALETQYF TGTGCCATCAGTGATTTAGGGGGGGCGCTTGAGACCCAGTACTTC
TRBJ1-5 - TRBV20-1 11 - CSELYPGPQHF TGCAGTGAGCTCTATCCCGGGCCCCAGCATTTT
TRBJ2-7 TRBD1 TRBV23-1 14 many CASSHPGTDYEQYF TGCGCCAGCAGTCATCCCGGGACAGACTACGAGCAGTACTTC
TRBJ2-3 - TRBV20-1 14 many CSARTRYLRHTQYF TGCAGTGCTAGAACTCGGTACCTACGCCATACGCAGTATTTT
TRBJ2-7 - TRBV7-9 13 few CASSHQVSYEQYF TGTGCCAGCAGCCATCAAGTCTCCTACGAGCAGTACTTC
TRBJ2-7 - TRBV6-2/TRBV6-3 12 many CASTDRSYEQYF TGTGCCAGCACCGACAGGAGCTACGAGCAGTACTTC
TRBJ2-7 - TRBV29-1 12 - CSVVTNSYEQYF TGCAGCGTTGTAACAAACTCCTACGAGCAGTACTTC
TRBJ2-1 - TRBV24-1 15 - CATRSGAAIANEQFF TGTGCCACCAGGTCAGGTGCGGCTATCGCCAATGAGCAGTTCTTC